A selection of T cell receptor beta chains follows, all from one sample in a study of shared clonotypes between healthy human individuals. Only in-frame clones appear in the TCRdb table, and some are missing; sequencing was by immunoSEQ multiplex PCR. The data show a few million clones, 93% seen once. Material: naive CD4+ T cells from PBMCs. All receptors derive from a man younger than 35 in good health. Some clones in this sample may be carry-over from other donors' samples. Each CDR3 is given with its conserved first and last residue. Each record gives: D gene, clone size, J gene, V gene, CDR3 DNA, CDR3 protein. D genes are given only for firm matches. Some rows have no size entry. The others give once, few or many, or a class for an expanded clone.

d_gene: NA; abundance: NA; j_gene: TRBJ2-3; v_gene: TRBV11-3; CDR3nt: TGTGCCAGCAGCTTAGTTGTGACAGATACGCAGTATTTT; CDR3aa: CASSLVVTDTQYF
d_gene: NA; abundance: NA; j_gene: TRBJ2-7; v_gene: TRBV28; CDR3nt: TGTGCCAGCAGTCCGCTTCAGAGCTCCTACGAGCAGTACTTC; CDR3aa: CASSPLQSSYEQYF
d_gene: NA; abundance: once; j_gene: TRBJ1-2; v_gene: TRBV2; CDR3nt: TGTGCCAGCAGTTCGGGACCAGGTTTTGGCTACACCTTC; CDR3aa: CASSSGPGFGYTF
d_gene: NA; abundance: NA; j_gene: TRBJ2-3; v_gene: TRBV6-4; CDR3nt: TGTGCCAGCAGTGTAGGAGGGTCAGATACGCAGTATTTT; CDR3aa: CASSVGGSDTQYF
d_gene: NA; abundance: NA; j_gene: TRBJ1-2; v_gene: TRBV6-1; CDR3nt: TGTGCCAGCTCAGGGGATGGCTACACCTTC; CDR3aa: CASSGDGYTF
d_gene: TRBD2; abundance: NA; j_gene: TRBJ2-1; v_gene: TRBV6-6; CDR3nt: TGTGCCAGCAGTTACGAAACTAGCGCCTACAATGAGCAGTTCTTC; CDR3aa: CASSYETSAYNEQFF
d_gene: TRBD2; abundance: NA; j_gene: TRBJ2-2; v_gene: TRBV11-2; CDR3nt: TGTGCCAGCAGCTCTAGACTAGCGGGAGAAGGGGACACCGGGGAGCTGTTTTTT; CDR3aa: CASSSRLAGEGDTGELFF
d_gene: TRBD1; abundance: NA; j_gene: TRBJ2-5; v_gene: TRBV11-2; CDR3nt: TGTGCCAGCAGCTTATCCAGGGGGCAAGAGACCCAGTACTTC; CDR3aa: CASSLSRGQETQYF
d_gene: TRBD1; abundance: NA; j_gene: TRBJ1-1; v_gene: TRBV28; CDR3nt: TGTGCCAGCAGTTTATCATTGGGGGGTAGACAGGGGAGGACTGAAGCTTTCTTT; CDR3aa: CASSLSLGGRQGRTEAFF
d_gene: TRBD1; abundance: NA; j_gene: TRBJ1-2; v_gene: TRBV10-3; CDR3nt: TGTGCCATCAGTGAGTTAGGGGGCTCTAACTATGGCTACACCTTC; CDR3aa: CAISELGGSNYGYTF